This TCR beta chain was identified during a study of cytomegalovirus exposure and HLA in healthy donors. Whole-study context: Earlier work reported some 110 million unique TCR beta sequences from about 170 million T cells. Study-level points and caveats: TCR beta sequences reportedly predicted most subjects' HLA-A and HLA-B alleles accurately. Previously analyzed data showed that most TCR beta V segments were productive at a frequency of about 87% or about 30%.

Notes on this clone: The antigen is not known.

The ends were cut back, 6 bases at V and 1 base at J, with 10 bases in the middle. The CDR3 is made up of 13 amino acids. Per germline, CDR1 SGDLS and CDR2 YYNGEE. Primers included in the PCR were 60 Vbeta and 13 Jbeta primers. Study processing details: About 12 million of the 60 million to 80 million unique TCR beta chains counted in a later analysis were shared. Sequenced by immunoSEQ multiplex PCR; TCRdb stores in-frame clones only, minus some. V, J and clone size derive from that table, while D and trimming were established from the DNA sequence. The sample has around 78,000 clones, about 81% seen once.

This chain joins TRBV9 and TRBJ1-2; tentative D call: TRBD1 (6 bases). The clonotype was recovered from a woman between 45 and 60 years old in good health and CMV-seronegative. Input material: PBMCs. CDR3 sequence (DNA): TGTGCCAGCAACAGGGACAATAACTATGGCTACACCTTC. Encoded protein: CASNRDNNYGYTF.